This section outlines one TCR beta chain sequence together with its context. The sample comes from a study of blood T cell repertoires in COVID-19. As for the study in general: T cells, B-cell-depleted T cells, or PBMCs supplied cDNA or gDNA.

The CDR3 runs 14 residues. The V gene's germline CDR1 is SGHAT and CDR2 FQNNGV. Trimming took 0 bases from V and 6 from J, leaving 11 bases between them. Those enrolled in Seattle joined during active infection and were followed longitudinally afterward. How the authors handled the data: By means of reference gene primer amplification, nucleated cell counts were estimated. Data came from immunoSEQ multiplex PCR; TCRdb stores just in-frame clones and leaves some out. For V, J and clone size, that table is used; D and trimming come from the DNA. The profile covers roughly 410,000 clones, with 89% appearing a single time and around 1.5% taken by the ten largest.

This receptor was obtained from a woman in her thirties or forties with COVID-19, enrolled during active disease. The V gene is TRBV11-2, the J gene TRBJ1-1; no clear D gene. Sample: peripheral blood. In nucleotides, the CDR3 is TGTGCCAGCAGCTTAGAAGCGCTAATCTCTGAAGCTTTCTTT. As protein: CASSLEALISEAFF.